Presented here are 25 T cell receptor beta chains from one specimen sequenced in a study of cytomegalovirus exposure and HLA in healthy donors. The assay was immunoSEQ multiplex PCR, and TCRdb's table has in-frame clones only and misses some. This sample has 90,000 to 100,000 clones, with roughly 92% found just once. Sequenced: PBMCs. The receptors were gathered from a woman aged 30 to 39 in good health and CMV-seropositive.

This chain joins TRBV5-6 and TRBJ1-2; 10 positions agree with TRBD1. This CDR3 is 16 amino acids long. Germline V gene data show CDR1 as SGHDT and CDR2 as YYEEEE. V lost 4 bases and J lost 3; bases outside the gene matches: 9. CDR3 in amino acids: CASSADRGNTYYGYTF. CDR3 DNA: TGTGCCAGCAGCGCGGACAGGGGGAACACATACTATGGCTACACCTTC.

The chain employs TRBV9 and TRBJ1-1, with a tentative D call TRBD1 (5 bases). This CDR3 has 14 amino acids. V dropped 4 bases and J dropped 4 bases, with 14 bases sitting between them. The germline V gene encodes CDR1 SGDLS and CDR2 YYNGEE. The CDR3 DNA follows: TGTGCCAGCAGCCCCATAGGGGCGCGCACTGAAGCTTTCTTT. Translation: CASSPIGARTEAFF.

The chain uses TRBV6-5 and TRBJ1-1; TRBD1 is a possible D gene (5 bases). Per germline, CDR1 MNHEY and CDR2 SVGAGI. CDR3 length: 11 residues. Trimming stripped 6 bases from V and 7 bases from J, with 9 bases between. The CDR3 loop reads CASSQGLEAFF. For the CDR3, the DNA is TGTGCCAGCAGCCAGGGCCTTGAAGCTTTCTTT.

The CDR3 here is CASSKGLAGEIGELFF. The CDR3 DNA follows: TGTGCCAGCAGTAAAGGACTAGCGGGAGAGATCGGGGAGCTGTTTTTT. The V gene is TRBV6-1, the J gene TRBJ2-2; 13 positions agree with TRBD2. From germline, CDR1 is MNHNS and CDR2 SASEGT. V trimming: 5 bases; J trimming: 7 bases; junction bases outside the gene matches: 7. The CDR3 has 16 residues.

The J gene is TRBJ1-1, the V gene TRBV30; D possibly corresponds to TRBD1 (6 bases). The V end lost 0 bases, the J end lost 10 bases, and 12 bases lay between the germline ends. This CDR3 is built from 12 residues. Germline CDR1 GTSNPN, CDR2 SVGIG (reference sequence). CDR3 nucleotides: TGTGCCTGGAGTGTACTAGGGGGGGCAGCTTTCTTT. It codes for CAWSVLGGAAFF.

The CDR3 bases are TGTGCCAGCAGCTCCGGGACTATCTACAATGAGCAGTTCTTC. Translation: CASSSGTIYNEQFF. The chain employs TRBV27 and TRBJ2-1, with TRBD2 identical over 7 bases. The CDR3 is made up of 14 amino acids. The V gene's germline CDR1 is MNHEY and CDR2 SMNVEV (reference sequence). The J segment lost 3 bases and the V segment lost 6 bases, leaving 5 bases of the junction unmatched.

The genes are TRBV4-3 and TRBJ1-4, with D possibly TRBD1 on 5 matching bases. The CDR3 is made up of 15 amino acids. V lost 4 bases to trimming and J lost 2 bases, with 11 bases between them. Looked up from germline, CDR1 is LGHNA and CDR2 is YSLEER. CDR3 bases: TGCGCCAGCAGCCCAGCACAGGAGACTAATGAAAAACTGTTTTTT. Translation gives CASSPAQETNEKLFF.

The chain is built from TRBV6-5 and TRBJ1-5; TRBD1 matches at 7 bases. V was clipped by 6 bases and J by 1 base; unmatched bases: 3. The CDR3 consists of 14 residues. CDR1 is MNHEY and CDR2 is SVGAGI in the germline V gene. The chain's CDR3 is CASRFRGSNQPQHF. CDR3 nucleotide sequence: TGTGCCAGCAGGTTCAGGGGGAGCAATCAGCCCCAGCATTTT.

The CDR3 here is CASSEAGRLAGSLYNEQFF. CDR3 nucleotides: TGTGCCAGCAGTGAAGCGGGGCGACTAGCGGGAAGTCTATACAATGAGCAGTTCTTC. V and J are TRBV2 and TRBJ2-1; TRBD2 aligns across 11 bases. Trimming cost V 0 bases and J 4 bases; bases outside gene matches: 11. Per the germline V gene, CDR1 is SNHLY and CDR2 is FYNNEI. The CDR3 is 19 amino acids.

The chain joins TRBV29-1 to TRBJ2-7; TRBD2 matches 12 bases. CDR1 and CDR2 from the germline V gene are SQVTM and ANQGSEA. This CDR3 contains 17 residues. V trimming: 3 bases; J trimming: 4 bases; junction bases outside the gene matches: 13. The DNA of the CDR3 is TGCAGCGTTGATTCCGGACTAGCGGGAACGTTCGGGTACGAGCAGTACTTC. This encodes CSVDSGLAGTFGYEQYF.

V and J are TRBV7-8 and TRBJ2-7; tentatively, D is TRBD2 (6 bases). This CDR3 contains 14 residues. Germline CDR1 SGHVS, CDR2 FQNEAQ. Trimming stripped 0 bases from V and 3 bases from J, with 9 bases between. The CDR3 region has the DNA TGTGCCAGCAGCTTAGCGGGAGGAATCTACGAGCAGTACTTC. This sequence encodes CASSLAGGIYEQYF. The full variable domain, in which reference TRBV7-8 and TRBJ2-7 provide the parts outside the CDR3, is GAGVSQSPRYKVAKRGQDVALRCDPISGHVSLFWYQQALGQGPEFLTYFQNEAQLDKSGLPSDRFFAERPEGSVSTLKIQRTQQEDSAVYLCASSLAGGIYEQYFGPGTRLTVT.

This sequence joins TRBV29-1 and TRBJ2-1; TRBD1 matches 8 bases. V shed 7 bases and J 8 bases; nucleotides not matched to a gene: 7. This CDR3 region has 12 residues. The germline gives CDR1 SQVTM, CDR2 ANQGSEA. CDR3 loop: CSAGTGRDEQFF. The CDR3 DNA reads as TGCAGCGCCGGGACAGGAAGAGATGAGCAGTTCTTC.

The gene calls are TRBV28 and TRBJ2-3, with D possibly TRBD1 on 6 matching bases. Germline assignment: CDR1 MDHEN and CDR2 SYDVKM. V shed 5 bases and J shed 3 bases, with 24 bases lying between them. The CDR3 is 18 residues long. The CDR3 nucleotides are TGTGCCAGCAGTCCCACCCGGTGGAGGACCCAGGGGACAGATACGCAGTATTTT. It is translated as CASSPTRWRTQGTDTQYF.

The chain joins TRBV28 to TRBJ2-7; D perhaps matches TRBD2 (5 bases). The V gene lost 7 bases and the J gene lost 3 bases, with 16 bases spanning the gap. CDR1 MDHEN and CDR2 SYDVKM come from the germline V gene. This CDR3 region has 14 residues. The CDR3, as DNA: TGTGCCAGCATTCCCGGGGTGGGTTACTACGAGCAGTACTTC. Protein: CASIPGVGYYEQYF.

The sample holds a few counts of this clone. CDR3 in DNA: TGTGCCAGCAGCTTGGGACTAGCGGGAGGTGGCAAAAACATTCAGTACTTC. Translated, it gives CASSLGLAGGGKNIQYF. The V call is TRBV7-2, the J call TRBJ2-4; 15 bases agree with TRBD2. The CDR3 runs 17 residues. Trimming cost V 3 bases and J 3 bases; bases outside gene matches: 3. Germline loops: CDR1 SGHTA, CDR2 FQGNSA. The entire variable domain, with the rest obtained from reference TRBV7-2 and TRBJ2-4, is as follows: GAGVSQSPSNKVTEKGKDVELRCDPISGHTALYWYRQSLGQGLEFLIYFQGNSAPDKSGLPSDRFSAERTGGSVSTLTIQRTQQEDSAVYLCASSLGLAGGGKNIQYFGAGTRLSVL.

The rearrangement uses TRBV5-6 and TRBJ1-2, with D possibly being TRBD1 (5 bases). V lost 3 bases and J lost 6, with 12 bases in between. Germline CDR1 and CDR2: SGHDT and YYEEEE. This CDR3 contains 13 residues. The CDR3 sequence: CASSYRGMDGYTF. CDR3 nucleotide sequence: TGTGCCAGCAGCTATCGGGGGATGGATGGCTACACCTTC.

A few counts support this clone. The CDR3 DNA is TGTGCCAGCAGTTGGACAGCGGGAGGAGCCAAAAACATTCAGTACTTC. Its protein product is CASSWTAGGAKNIQYF. The chain links TRBV6-5 to TRBJ2-4; 9 nucleotides line up with TRBD2. Germline V CDR1 and CDR2: MNHEY, SVGAGI. V shed 4 bases, J shed 0 bases, and the junction held 4 bases outside the gene matches. The CDR3 contains 16 residues.

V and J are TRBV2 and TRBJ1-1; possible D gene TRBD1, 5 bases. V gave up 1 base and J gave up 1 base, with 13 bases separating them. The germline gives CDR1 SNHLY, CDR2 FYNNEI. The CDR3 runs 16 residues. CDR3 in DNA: TGTGCCAGCAGTGAAGGATTAGGCAGGGCGAACACTGAAGCTTTCTTT. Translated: CASSEGLGRANTEAFF.

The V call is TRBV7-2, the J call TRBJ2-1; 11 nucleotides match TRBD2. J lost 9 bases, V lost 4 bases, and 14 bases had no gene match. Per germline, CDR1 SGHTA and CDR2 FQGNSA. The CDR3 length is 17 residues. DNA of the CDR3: TGTGCCAGCAGCTCCCAGGCAACTAGCGGGAGTTTTAGTGAGCAGTTCTTC. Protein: CASSSQATSGSFSEQFF.

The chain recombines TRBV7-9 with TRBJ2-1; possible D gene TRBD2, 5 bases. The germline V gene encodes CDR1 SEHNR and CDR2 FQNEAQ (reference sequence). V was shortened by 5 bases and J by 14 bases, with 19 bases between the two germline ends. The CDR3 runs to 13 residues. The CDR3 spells CASSPLDGAEEFF. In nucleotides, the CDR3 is TGTGCCAGCAGCCCCCTCGACGGAGCGGAAGAGTTCTTC. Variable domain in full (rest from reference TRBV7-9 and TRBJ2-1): DTGVSQNPRHKITKRGQNVTFRCDPISEHNRLYWYRQTLGQGPEFLTYFQNEAQLEKSRLLSDRFSAERPKGSFSTLEIQRTEQGDSAMYLCASSPLDGAEEFFGPGTRLTVL.

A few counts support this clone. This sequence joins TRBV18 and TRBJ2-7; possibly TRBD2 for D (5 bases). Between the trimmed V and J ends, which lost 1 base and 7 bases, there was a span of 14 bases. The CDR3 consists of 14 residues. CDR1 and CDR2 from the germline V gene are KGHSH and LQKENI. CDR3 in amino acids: CASSPRETLGEQYF. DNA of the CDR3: TGTGCCAGCTCACCACGGGAGACACTAGGAGAGCAGTACTTC. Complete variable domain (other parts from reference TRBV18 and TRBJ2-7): NAGVMQNPRHLVRRRGQEARLRCSPMKGHSHVYWYRQLPEEGLKFMVYLQKENIIDESGMPKERFSAEFPKEGPSILRIQQVVRGDSAAYFCASSPRETLGEQYFGPGTRLTVT.

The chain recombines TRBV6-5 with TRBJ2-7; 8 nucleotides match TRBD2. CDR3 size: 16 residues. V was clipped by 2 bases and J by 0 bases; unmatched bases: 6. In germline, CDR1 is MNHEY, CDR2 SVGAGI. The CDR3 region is CASSYPRREGSYEQYF. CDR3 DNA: TGTGCCAGCAGTTACCCCCGACGGGAGGGCTCCTACGAGCAGTACTTC.

The CDR3 here is CASSLFPNYEQYF. The CDR3 DNA reads as TGTGCCAGCAGCTTATTTCCTAACTACGAGCAGTACTTC. The chain employs TRBV7-3 and TRBJ2-7; D uncertain. V was pared by 2 bases and J by 3 bases, with 8 bases between. CDR1 and CDR2 (germline): SGHTA, FQGTGA. This CDR3 region has 13 residues.

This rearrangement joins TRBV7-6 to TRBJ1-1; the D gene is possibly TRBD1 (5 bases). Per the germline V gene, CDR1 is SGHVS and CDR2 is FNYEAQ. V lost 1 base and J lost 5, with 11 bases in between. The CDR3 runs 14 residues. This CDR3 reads CASSLVQGGTEAFF. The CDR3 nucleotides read TGTGCCAGCAGCTTAGTGCAGGGAGGGACTGAAGCTTTCTTT.

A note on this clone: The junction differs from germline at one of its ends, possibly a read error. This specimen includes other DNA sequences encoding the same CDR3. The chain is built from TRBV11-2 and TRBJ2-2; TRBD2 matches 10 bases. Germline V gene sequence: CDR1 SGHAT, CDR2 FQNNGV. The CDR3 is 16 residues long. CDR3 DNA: TGTGCCAGCAGCTTAGGTGAACTAGCGGGATCCGGGGAACTGTTTTTT. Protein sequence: CASSLGELAGSGELFF.